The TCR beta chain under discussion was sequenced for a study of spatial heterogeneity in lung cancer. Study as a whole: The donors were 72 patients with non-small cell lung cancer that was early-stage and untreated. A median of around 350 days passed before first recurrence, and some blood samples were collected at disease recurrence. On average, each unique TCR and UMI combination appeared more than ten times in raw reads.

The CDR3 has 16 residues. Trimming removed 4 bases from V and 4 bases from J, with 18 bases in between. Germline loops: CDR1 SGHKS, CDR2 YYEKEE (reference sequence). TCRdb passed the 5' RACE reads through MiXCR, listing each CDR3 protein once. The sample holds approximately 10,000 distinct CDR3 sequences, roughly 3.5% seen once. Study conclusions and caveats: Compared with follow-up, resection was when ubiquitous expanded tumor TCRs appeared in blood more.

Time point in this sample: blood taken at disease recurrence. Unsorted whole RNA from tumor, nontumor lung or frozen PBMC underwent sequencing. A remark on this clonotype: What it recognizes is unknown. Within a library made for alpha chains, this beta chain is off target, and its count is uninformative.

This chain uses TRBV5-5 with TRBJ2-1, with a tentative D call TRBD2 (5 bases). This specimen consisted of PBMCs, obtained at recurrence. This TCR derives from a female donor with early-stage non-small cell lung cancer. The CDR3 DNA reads TGTGCCAGCAGCCGCACGGTTGTCGGGATTTACAATGAGCAGTTCTTC. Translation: CASSRTVVGIYNEQFF.